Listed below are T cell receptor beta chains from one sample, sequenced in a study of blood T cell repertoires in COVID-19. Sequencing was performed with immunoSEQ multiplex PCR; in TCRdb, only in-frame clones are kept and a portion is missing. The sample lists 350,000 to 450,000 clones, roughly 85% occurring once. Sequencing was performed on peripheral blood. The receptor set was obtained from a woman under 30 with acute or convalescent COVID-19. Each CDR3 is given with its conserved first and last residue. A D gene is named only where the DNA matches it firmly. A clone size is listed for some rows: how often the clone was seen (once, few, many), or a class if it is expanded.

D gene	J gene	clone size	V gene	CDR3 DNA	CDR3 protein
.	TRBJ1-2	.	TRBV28	TGTGCCAGCAGTTTAAAACAGGGTGGCTACACCTTC	CASSLKQGGYTF
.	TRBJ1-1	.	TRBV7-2	TGTGCCAGCAGCTTAGATTTCTACACTGAAGCTTTCTTT	CASSLDFYTEAFF
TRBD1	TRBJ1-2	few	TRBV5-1	TGCGCCAGCAGCTTTCGGACAGGGCTGGACGGCTACACCTTC	CASSFRTGLDGYTF
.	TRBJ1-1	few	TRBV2	TGTGCCAGCCCGGACAGCTACATGAACACTGAAGCTTTCTTT	CASPDSYMNTEAFF
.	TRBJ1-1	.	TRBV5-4	TGTGCCAGCGGGCGGGGAGACACTGAAGCTTTCTTT	CASGRGDTEAFF
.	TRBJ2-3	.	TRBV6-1	TGTGCCAGCAGTGAAGCGGGACGGGGGTTGGATACGCAGTATTTT	CASSEAGRGLDTQYF
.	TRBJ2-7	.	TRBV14	TGTGCCAGCAGGGCGACAGGATACTACGAGCAGTACTTC	CASRATGYYEQYF
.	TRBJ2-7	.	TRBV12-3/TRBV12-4	TGTGCCAGCAGTTTAAGGGGTCCCTACGAGCAGTACTTC	CASSLRGPYEQYF
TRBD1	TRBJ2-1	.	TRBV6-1	TGTGCCAGCAGTGAACAACAGGGGGCTTACAATGAGCAGTTCTTC	CASSEQQGAYNEQFF
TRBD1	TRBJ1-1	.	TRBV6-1	TGTGCCAGCAGTGAGGGGACAGGGATTTGGAACACTGAAGCTTTCTTT	CASSEGTGIWNTEAFF
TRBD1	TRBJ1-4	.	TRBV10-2	TGCGCCAGCAGGGCGGGACAGATTAATGAAAAACTGTTTTTT	CASRAGQINEKLFF
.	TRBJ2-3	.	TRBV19	TGTGCCAGTAGTAAAGGAAAGGAGGGAGCGAGTACTAGCACAGATACGCAGTATTTT	CASSKGKEGASTSTDTQYF
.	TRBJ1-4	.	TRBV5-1	TGCGCCAGCAGCTTGGCCGCCGGAGATGAAAAACTGTTTTTT	CASSLAAGDEKLFF
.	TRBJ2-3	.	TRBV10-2	TGCGCCAGCAGTGGGAAGCGGACCCTCACAGATACGCAGTATTTT	CASSGKRTLTDTQYF
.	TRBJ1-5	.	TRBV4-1	TGCGCCAGCAGCCAAGATTTGAACAGCCTCGGCCAGCCCCAGCATTTT	CASSQDLNSLGQPQHF
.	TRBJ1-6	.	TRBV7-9	TGTGCCAGCAGCCCCGCGGGAATCGATTCACCCCTCCACTTT	CASSPAGIDSPLHF
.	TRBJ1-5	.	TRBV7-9	TGTGCCAGCAGCGCCGGACAGCCGAATCAGCCCCAGCATTTT	CASSAGQPNQPQHF
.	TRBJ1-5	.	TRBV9	TGTGCCAGCAGCGACCAGTATAGCAATCAGCCCCAGCATTTT	CASSDQYSNQPQHF
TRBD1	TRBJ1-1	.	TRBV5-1	TGCGCCAGCAGCCGGGACAGGGGGCTAGGGACTGAAGCTTTCTTT	CASSRDRGLGTEAFF
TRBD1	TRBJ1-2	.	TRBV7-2	TGTGCCAGCAGCTCCTCCGGGACAGCCTATGGCTACACCTTC	CASSSSGTAYGYTF
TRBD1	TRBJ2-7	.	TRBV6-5	TGTGCCAGCAGCCTGACAGGGGGCTCATGGCAGTACTTC	CASSLTGGSWQYF
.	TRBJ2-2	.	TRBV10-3	TGTGCCACGATCAGACAGAACACCGGGGAGCTGTTTTTT	CATIRQNTGELFF
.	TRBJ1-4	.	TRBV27	TGTGCCAGCAGTTTTGCGACCCGGGGACTTTCCAATGAAAAACTGTTTTTT	CASSFATRGLSNEKLFF
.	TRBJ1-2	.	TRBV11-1	TGTGCCAGCAGCTTAGCCCCTAGTGCGGCTAACTATGGCTACACCTTC	CASSLAPSAANYGYTF
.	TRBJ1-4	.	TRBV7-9	TGTGCCAGCAGCTCCCCAATCGGCGGGGTAACTGAAAAACTGTTTTTT	CASSSPIGGVTEKLFF
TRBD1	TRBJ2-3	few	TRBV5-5	TGTGCCAGCAGCTTGGCGGCAGGGGGCGTCACAGATACGCAGTATTTT	CASSLAAGGVTDTQYF
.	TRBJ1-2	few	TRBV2	TGTGCCAGCAGTGACTGGGGAGGCTATGGCTACACCTTC	CASSDWGGYGYTF
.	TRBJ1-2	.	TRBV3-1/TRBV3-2	TGTGCCAGCAGCCCCTCCGGGTATGGCTACACCTTC	CASSPSGYGYTF
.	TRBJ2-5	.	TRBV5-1	TGCGCCAGCAGCTTGATTAATATCCAAGAGACCCAGTACTTC	CASSLINIQETQYF